This TCR beta chain is drawn from a study of blood T cell repertoires in COVID-19. Original processing notes: Estimated nucleated cell counts came from reference gene primer amplification. Sequencing was performed with immunoSEQ multiplex PCR; in TCRdb, only in-frame clones are kept and a portion is missing. That table furnishes V, J and clone size, whereas the DNA furnished D and trimming. The sample has some 96,000 clones, roughly nine tenths seen once. CDR1 MNHEY and CDR2 SMNVEV come from the germline V gene (reference sequence). The CDR3 sequence is 15 residues long. V lost 6 bases to trimming and J lost 7 bases, with 16 bases between them.

J is TRBJ1-6 and V is TRBV27; D is possibly TRBD1 (6 bases). The material sequenced was peripheral blood. This clonotype was sampled from a man aged 60-69 years with acute or convalescent COVID-19. The CDR3 DNA reads as TGTGCCAGCAGGGGACATGGGTTGGAGAATTCACCCCTCCACTTT. Its protein product is CASRGHGLENSPLHF.